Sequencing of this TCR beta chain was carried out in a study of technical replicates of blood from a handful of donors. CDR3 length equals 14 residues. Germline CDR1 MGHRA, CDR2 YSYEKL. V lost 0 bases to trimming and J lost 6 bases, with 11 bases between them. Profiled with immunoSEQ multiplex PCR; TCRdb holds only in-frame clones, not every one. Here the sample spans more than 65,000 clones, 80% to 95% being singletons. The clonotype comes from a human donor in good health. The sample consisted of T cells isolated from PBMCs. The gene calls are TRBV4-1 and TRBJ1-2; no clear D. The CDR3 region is CASSQDQLSNGYTF. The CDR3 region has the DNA TGCGCCAGCAGCCAAGATCAGTTGTCGAATGGCTACACCTTC.